The T cell receptor beta chain described here comes from a study of breast tumors, draining lymph nodes, adjacent tissues. Study results and caveats: The lymph node origin of tumor T cells was framed as consistent with a hypothesis, not demonstrated. Luminal-like breast cancer showed significantly greater tumor-nontumor repertoire similarity than basal-like breast cancer did. Tumor repertoires ranked between lymph nodes and nontumor tissue in diversity, with V and J gene preferences. Findings are consistent with lymph node origin and intratumoral expansion of most tumor T cells.

Comment on this clonotype: Its specificity is unknown.

TCRdb ran MiXCR on the multiplex PCR reads and lists one entry per CDR3 protein. The table has around 19,000 distinct CDR3 sequences, roughly 32% seen once. Input material: breast tumor tissue. The source of this sequence is a female donor with breast cancer. Some clones in this sample may be carry-over from other donors' samples.

The chain's CDR3 is CASSDSINEQFF. The DNA for the CDR3 is TGTGCCAGCAGTGACTCGATCAATGAGCAGTTCTTC. The chain has TRBV6-4 and TRBJ2-1; D is unresolved. CDR3 length equals 12 residues. Germline V lookup: CDR1 MRHNA, CDR2 SNTAGT. V was trimmed by 0 bases and J by 6 bases, leaving 3 bases between them.